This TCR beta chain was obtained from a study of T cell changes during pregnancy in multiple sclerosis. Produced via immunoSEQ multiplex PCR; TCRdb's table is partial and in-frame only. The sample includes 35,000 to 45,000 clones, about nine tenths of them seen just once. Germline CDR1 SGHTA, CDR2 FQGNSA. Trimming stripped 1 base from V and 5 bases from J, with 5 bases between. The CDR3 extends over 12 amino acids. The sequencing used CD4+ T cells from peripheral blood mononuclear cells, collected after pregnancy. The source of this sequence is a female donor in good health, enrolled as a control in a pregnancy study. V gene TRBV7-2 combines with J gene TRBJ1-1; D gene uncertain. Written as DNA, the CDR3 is TGTGCCAGCAGCTTAGTAAAAACTGAAGCTTTCTTT. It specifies CASSLVKTEAFF.